This T cell receptor (beta chain) came from a study of T cell repertoires in cytomegalovirus infection (dated by TCRdb to the late 2010s). About the investigation overall: The HLA type of each donor mattered for the analysis, because public TCR beta signatures pointed to carriage of CMV infection along with the matching HLA type. Overall study results and their limits: Cumulative frequency of public TCR beta family members discriminated carriers of CMV infection plus the relevant HLA type in this cohort and an independent roughly 340-donor cohort. The ex vivo response was dominated by HLA-C-restricted CMV-specific TCR beta clonotypes, which also provided the single most frequent clonotype in two of eight donors.

This clonotype was seen a handful of times. Its antigen specificity is not known. The input lacks base qualities; no much larger clone sits a single base away. These reads were obtained on an Illumina HiSeq 1500. The public sequencing data were trimmed at Q25 with fastp and processed into clonotypes with MiXCR by TCRdb, which kept only in-frame beta chains. One record per CDR3 amino acid sequence lists the most common genes and DNA. The sample table holds 680,000 or so distinct CDR3 sequences, of which under 40% were seen once. The ten most abundant clones make up more than 2.5% of the sample. This clonotype was obtained from a human donor in good health (CMV status not recorded). Some clones in this sample may be carry-over from other donors' samples. Sequencing was performed on PBMCs.

The DNA sequence is as follows: TGTGCCAGCAGCCCTTCAGGACAGGGGGGATATCAGCCCCAGCATTTT. Its amino acids are CASSPSGQGGYQPQHF. Recombination connected TRBV12-3 or TRBV12-4 to TRBJ1-5; TRBD1 fits 10 bases in the junction. Unmatched junction bases come to 10, with V trimmed by 6 bases and J by 5 bases. The cysteine opens and the phenylalanine closes a CDR3 of 16 amino acids. Solely the CDR3 DNA is kept, with 48 bases framed from the first base.